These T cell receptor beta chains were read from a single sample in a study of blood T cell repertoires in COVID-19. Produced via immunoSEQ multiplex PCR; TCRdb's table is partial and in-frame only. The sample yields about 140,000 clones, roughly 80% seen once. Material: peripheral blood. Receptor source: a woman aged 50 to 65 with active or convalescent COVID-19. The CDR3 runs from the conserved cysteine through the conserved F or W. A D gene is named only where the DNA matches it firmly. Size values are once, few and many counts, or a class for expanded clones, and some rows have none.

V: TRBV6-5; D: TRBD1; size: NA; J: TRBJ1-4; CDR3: CASSLQGKGEKLFF; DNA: TGTGCCAGCAGTTTACAGGGGAAAGGGGAAAAACTGTTTTTT
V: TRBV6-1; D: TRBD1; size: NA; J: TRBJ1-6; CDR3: CASSETRDRGHSPLHF; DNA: TGTGCCAGCAGTGAAACCCGGGACAGGGGTCATTCACCCCTCCACTTT
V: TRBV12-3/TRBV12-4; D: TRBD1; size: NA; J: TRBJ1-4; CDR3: CATKGGSNEKLFF; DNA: TGTGCCACCAAAGGGGGCAGTAATGAAAAACTGTTTTTT
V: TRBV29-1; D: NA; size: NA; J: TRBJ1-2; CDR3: CSVEFMETEKSSNYGYTF; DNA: TGCAGCGTTGAGTTCATGGAGACAGAGAAATCCTCTAACTATGGCTACACCTTC
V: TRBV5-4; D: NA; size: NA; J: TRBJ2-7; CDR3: CASSSPQAAAYEQYF; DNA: TGTGCCAGCAGCTCCCCCCAAGCGGCGGCCTACGAGCAGTACTTC
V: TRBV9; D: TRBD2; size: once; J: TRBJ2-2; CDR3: CASSISGGAVTGELFF; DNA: TGTGCCAGCAGCATCAGCGGGGGGGCGGTCACCGGGGAGCTGTTTTTT
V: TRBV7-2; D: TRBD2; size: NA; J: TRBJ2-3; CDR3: CASRPRAGVTDTQYF; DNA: TGTGCCAGCAGACCCCGAGCGGGGGTGACAGATACGCAGTATTTT
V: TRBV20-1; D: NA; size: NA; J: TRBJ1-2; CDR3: CSALPFYGYTF; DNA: TGCAGTGCCCTCCCTTTCTATGGCTACACCTTC
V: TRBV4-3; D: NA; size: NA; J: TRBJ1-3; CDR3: CASSQVRQGGGNTIYF; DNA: TGCGCCAGCAGCCAAGTCCGGCAGGGAGGCGGAAACACCATATATTTT
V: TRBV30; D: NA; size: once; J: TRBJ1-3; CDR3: CAWSVPGNSGNTIYF; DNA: TGTGCCTGGAGTGTACCAGGGAACTCTGGAAACACCATATATTTT
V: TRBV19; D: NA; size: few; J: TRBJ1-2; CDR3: CASSIDRDGYTF; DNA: TGTGCCAGTAGTATAGACCGGGATGGCTACACCTTC
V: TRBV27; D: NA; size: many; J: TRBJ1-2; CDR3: CASSSQAHYGYTF; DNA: TGTGCCAGCAGTTCACAGGCCCACTATGGCTACACCTTC
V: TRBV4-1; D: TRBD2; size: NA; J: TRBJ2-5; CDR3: CASSQGPGGEETQYF; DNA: TGCGCCAGCAGCCAAGGCCCGGGAGGGGAAGAGACCCAGTACTTC
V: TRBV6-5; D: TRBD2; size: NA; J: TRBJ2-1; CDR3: CASSTSGPYNEQFF; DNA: TGTGCCAGCTCCACTAGCGGACCCTACAATGAGCAGTTCTTC
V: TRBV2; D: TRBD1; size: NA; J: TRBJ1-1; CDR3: CASSRDSGGEAFF; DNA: TGTGCCAGCAGTCGGGACAGCGGAGGGGAAGCTTTCTTT
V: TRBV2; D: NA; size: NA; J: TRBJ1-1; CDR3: CASVNGFGAITEAFF; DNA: TGTGCCAGCGTCAATGGTTTTGGGGCTATCACTGAAGCTTTCTTT
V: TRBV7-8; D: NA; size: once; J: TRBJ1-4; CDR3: CASSLQLTNEKLFF; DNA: TGTGCCAGCAGCTTACAATTAACTAATGAAAAACTGTTTTTT
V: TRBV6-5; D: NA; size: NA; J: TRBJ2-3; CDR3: CASSYGAGNADTQYF; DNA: TGTGCCAGCAGTTACGGAGCAGGGAATGCAGATACGCAGTATTTT
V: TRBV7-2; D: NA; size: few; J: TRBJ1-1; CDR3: CASSLAGSLNTEAFF; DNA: TGTGCCAGCAGCTTAGCGGGCAGTTTGAACACTGAAGCTTTCTTT
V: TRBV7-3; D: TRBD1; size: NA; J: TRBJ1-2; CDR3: CASSPGTGDHYGYTF; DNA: TGTGCCAGCAGCCCTGGGACAGGGGACCACTATGGCTACACCTTC
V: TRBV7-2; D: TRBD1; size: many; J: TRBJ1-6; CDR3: CASSLAFPRGPDSPLHF; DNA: TGTGCCAGCAGCTTAGCCTTTCCCAGGGGGCCGGATTCACCCCTCCACTTT
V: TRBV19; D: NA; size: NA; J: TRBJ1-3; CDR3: CATDRGISGNTIYF; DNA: TGTGCCACCGACCGCGGGATCTCTGGAAACACCATATATTTT
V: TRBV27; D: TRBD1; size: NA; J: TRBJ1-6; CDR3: CASREFWTGHNSPLHF; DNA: TGTGCCAGCAGAGAATTTTGGACAGGGCACAATTCACCCCTCCACTTT
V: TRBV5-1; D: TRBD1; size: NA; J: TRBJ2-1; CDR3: CASSSDRGDVNEQFF; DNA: TGCGCCAGCAGCAGCGACAGGGGTGATGTAAATGAGCAGTTCTTC
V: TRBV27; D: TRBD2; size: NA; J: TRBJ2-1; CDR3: CASSDLAGGGEQFF; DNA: TGTGCCAGCAGTGACCTAGCGGGAGGAGGTGAGCAGTTCTTC
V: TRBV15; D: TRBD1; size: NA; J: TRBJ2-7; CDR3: CATSRVLQGTYEQYF; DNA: TGTGCCACCAGCAGAGTTTTACAGGGGACCTACGAGCAGTACTTC
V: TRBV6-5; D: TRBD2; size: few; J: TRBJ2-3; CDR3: CASSRTSGRTDTQYF; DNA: TGTGCCAGCAGCCGGACTAGCGGGAGAACCGATACGCAGTATTTT
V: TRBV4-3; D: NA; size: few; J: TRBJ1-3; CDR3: CASSQDRGLGNTIYF; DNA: TGCGCCAGCAGCCAAGATCGGGGATTGGGGAACACCATATATTTT
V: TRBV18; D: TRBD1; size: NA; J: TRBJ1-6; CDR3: CASSPLTGEESPLHF; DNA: TGTGCCAGCTCACCCTTGACAGGGGAAGAATCACCCCTCCACTTT
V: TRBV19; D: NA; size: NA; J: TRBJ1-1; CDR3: CASSKGLSTEAFF; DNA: TGTGCCAGTAGTAAGGGACTGAGCACTGAAGCTTTCTTT
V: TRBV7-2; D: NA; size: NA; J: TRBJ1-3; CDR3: CASSLKVTGPLSGNTIYF; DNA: TGTGCCAGCAGCTTAAAAGTGACAGGTCCCCTCTCTGGAAACACCATATATTTT
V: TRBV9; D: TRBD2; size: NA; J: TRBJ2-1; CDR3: CASSSLAGGFNEQFF; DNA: TGTGCCAGCAGCTCACTAGCGGGGGGGTTCAATGAGCAGTTCTTC
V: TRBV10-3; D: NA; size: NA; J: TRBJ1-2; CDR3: CAITRGGTGGYTF; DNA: TGTGCCATCACTAGGGGGGGGACGGGAGGCTACACCTTC
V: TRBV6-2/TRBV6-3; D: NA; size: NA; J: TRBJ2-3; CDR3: CASSPWGTGTDTQYF; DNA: TGTGCCAGCAGCCCCTGGGGTACGGGGACAGATACGCAGTATTTT
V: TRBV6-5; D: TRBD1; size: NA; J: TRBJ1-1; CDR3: CASSRDRDTEAFF; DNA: TGTGCCAGCAGTCGAGACAGGGACACTGAAGCTTTCTTT
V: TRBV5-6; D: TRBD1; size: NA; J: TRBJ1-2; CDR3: CASSLVAGGYGYTF; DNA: TGTGCCAGCAGCTTGGTAGCAGGGGGCTATGGCTACACCTTC
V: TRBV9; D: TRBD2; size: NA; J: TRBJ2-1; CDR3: CASSAPLSSGGRYSSYNEQFF; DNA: TGTGCCAGCAGCGCCCCCCTCTCCAGCGGGGGCCGGTATAGCTCCTACAATGAGCAGTTCTTC
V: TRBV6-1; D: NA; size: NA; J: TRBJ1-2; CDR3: CASSEVHSNYGYTF; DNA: TGTGCCAGCAGTGAAGTTCACAGTAACTATGGCTACACCTTC
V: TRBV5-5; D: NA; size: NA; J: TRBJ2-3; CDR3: CASSLSGSGGTDTQYF; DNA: TGTGCCAGCAGCTTGAGCGGCTCGGGGGGCACAGATACGCAGTATTTT
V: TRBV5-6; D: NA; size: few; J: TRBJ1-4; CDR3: CASSFGVEKLFF; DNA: TGTGCCAGCAGCTTTGGAGTCGAAAAACTGTTTTTT
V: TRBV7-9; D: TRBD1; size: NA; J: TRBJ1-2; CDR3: CASSSDPGGGQSGYTF; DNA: TGTGCCAGCAGCTCCGACCCAGGGGGCGGGCAATCTGGCTACACCTTC
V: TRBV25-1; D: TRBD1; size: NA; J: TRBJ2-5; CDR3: CASSESQGARETQYF; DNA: TGTGCCAGCAGTGAATCCCAGGGGGCGCGGGAGACCCAGTACTTC
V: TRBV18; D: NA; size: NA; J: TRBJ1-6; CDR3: CASSPSQGEDSPLHF; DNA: TGTGCCAGCTCACCCTCTCAGGGTGAGGATTCACCCCTCCACTTT
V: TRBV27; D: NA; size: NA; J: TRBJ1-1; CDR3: CASRMQGSYTEAFF; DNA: TGTGCCAGCAGGATGCAGGGTAGTTACACTGAAGCTTTCTTT
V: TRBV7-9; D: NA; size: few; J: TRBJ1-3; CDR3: CASGIQGLLSSGNTIYF; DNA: TGTGCCAGCGGGATTCAGGGTTTATTATCCTCTGGAAACACCATATATTTT
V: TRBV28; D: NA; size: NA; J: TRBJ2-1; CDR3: CATEASYNEQFF; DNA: TGTGCCACTGAGGCCTCCTACAATGAGCAGTTCTTC
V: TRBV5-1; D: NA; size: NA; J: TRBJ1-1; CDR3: CASSLGQGRGNTEAFF; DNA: TGCGCCAGCAGCTTGGGCCAGGGAAGAGGGAACACTGAAGCTTTCTTT
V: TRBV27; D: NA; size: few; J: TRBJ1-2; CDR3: CASSPAGVYGYTF; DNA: TGTGCCAGCAGTCCTGCGGGGGTATATGGCTACACCTTC
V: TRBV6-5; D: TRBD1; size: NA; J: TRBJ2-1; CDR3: CASSSPDRGHNEQFF; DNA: TGTGCCAGCAGTTCCCCGGACAGGGGGCACAATGAGCAGTTCTTC
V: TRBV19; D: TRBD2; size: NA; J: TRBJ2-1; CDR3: CASSIRTSWYEQFF; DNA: TGTGCCAGTAGTATCCGGACTAGCTGGTATGAGCAGTTCTTC
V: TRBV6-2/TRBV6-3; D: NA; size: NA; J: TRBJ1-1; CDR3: CASSYVREAFF; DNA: TGTGCCAGCAGTTATGTCCGTGAAGCTTTCTTT
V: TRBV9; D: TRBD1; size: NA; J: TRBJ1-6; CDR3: CASSNRGYNSPLHF; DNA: TGTGCCAGCAGTAACAGGGGCTATAATTCACCCCTCCACTTT
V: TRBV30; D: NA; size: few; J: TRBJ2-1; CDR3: CAYGRENYNEQFF; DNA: TGTGCCTATGGACGGGAAAACTACAATGAGCAGTTCTTC
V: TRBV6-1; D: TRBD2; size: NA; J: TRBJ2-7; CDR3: CASSDRRLAVSYEQYF; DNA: TGTGCCAGCAGTGACCGGAGACTAGCGGTCTCCTACGAGCAGTACTTC
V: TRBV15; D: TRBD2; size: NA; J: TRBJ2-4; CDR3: CATSGILAGVAKNIQYF; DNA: TGTGCCACCAGCGGAATTCTAGCGGGGGTAGCCAAAAACATTCAGTACTTC
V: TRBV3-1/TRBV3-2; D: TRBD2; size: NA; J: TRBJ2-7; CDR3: CASQRTSGRAILNEQYF; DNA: TGTGCCTCCCAAAGGACTAGCGGGAGGGCCATCCTGAACGAGCAGTACTTC
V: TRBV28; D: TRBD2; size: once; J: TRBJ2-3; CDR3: CASSPTRRELTDTQYF; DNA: TGTGCCAGCAGTCCGACTAGGCGGGAGCTCACAGATACGCAGTATTTT
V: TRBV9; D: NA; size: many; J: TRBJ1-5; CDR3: CASSVDYHQPQHF; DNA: TGTGCCAGCAGCGTAGATTATCATCAGCCCCAGCATTTT
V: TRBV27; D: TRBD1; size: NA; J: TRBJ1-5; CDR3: CASSPDRGGNQPQHF; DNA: TGTGCCAGCAGCCCCGACAGGGGTGGCAATCAGCCCCAGCATTTT
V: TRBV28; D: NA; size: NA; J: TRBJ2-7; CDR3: CASSGSYSYEQYF; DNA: TGTGCCAGCAGCGGGTCCTATTCCTACGAGCAGTACTTC